These 22 T cell receptor beta chains share one sample of origin, sequenced in a study of vaccination and CD4 T cells after COVID-19 (dated by TCRdb to between 2021 and 2024). These receptors lack a known antigen. Library construction relied on PCR. The run used an Illumina iSeq 100. DNA from cultured CD4+ T cells was subjected to TCR sequencing with the Oncomine TCR Beta short-read assay at the Johns Hopkins FTIC core. Using fastp trimming at Q25 and MiXCR clonotype assembly, TCRdb reanalyzed the public sequencing data and kept in-frame beta chains. Each CDR3 protein appears once, grouped with its most common genes and DNA. In this sample the table shows under 25,000 distinct CDR3 sequences, about two fifths of which occur a single time. Clones ranked in the top ten supply approximately 12% of the sample. The treatment or condition label of this sample denotes: approximately nine-day PBMC culture with coronavirus spike peptide pools or control peptides (ViraFEST assay).

The sample consisted of CD4+ T cells from blood, cultured in vitro. The receptor set was obtained from a human donor who had recovered from COVID-19.

As DNA, the CDR3 is TGTGCCAGTAGTAGGGGACTAGCGGGAGGGTACAATGAGCAGTTCTTC. Encoded protein: CASSRGLAGGYNEQFF. The V and J genes are TRBV19 and TRBJ2-1; TRBD2 agrees at 16 bases. There are 16 residues in the CDR3. CDR1 LNHDA and CDR2 SQIVND come from the germline V gene (reference sequence). V was clipped by 4 bases and J by 4 bases; unmatched bases: 1.

The V and J genes are TRBV4-3 and TRBJ2-1, with 11 bases lining up with TRBD2. The CDR3 is 17 residues long. V was pared by 5 bases and J by 6 bases, with 12 bases of the junction left unmatched. Germline CDR1 is LGHNA and CDR2 is YSLEER. The CDR3 coding sequence is TGCGCCAGCAGCACGCGGACTAGCGGGTTAGGGATCAATGAGCAGTTCTTC. It is translated as CASSTRTSGLGINEQFF.

The chain employs TRBV4-1 and TRBJ1-1; D is undetermined. In germline, CDR1 is MGHRA, CDR2 YSYEKL. V was cut by 2 bases and J by 3 bases, with 10 bases left in between. The CDR3 sequence is 14 residues long. This CDR3 is CASSQMGRDTEAFF. The CDR3 coding sequence is TGCGCCAGCAGCCAAATGGGCCGGGACACTGAAGCTTTCTTT.

This clonotype was recorded a few times. The V and J genes are TRBV28 and TRBJ1-2; TRBD1 aligns across 8 bases. Germline V gene data show CDR1 as MDHEN and CDR2 as SYDVKM. The CDR3 contains 15 residues. The V and J ends lost 6 bases and 2 bases, in that order; junction bases with no gene match: 8. CDR3 loop: CASRKGQGSNYGYTF. CDR3 nucleotides: TGTGCCAGCAGAAAAGGACAGGGCTCCAACTATGGCTACACCTTC.

DNA of the CDR3: TGTGCCAGCAGAGGAGGGGGGGGGGCACCCTACGAGCAGTACTTC. Translation: CASRGGGGAPYEQYF. The chain uses TRBV6-1 and TRBJ2-7, with D maybe TRBD2 (7 bases). V was shortened by 6 bases and J by 2 bases, with 17 bases between the two germline ends. The CDR3 length is 15 residues. Germline loops: CDR1 MNHNS, CDR2 SASEGT.

V usage is TRBV5-5 and J usage is TRBJ1-2; 7 positions agree with TRBD1. Germline loops: CDR1 SGHKS, CDR2 YYEKEE (reference sequence). V lost 4 bases, J lost 7 bases, and 10 bases stayed unmatched. The CDR3 runs to 14 residues. The CDR3 region has the DNA TGTGCCAGCAGCCTTAGAACAGGGGTCTTTGGCTACACCTTC. Translated: CASSLRTGVFGYTF.

The chain joins TRBV6-5 to TRBJ1-1; the D gene is possibly TRBD1 (5 bases). Per the germline V gene, CDR1 is MNHEY and CDR2 is SVGAGI. The length of the CDR3 is 16 residues. With 4 bases removed from V and 1 base from J, the gap between germline ends came to 16 bases. As DNA, the CDR3 is TGTGCCAGCAGTTTGACCCCCGGGACGGCGAACACTGAAGCTTTCTTT. It specifies CASSLTPGTANTEAFF.

The chain links TRBV6-5 to TRBJ2-5, with TRBD1 as a possible D gene (6 bases). CDR1 and CDR2 from the germline V gene are MNHEY and SVGAGI. Deletions cut 4 bases from V and 7 bases from J, with 10 bases between. This CDR3 spans 12 amino acids. CDR3 in DNA: TGTGCCAGCAGTTCGGACAGTCGGACCCAGTACTTC. Translated: CASSSDSRTQYF.

This clonotype was detected a few times. The chain's CDR3 is CASARGGGAGLYEQYF. CDR3 nucleotide sequence: TGCGCCAGCGCCCGAGGCGGCGGGGCAGGCCTCTACGAGCAGTACTTC. This chain joins TRBV4-3 and TRBJ2-7; D may be TRBD2 (6 bases). V was pared by 8 bases and J by 3 bases, with 23 bases between. CDR3 size: 16 residues. Per germline, CDR1 LGHNA and CDR2 YSLEER.

V and J are TRBV1 and TRBJ1-2; the D call TRBD1 from the table was never checked on the DNA. TRBV1 is a pseudogene locus. The CDR3 has 18 amino acids. The CDR3 loop is CTSSFRTVGRPTNYGYTF. CDR3 nucleotide sequence: TGCACCAGCAGCTTCAGGACAGTCGGACGCCCTACTAACTATGGCTACACCTTC.

CDR3 DNA sequence: TGTGCCAGCAGTGACGTTAGGACAGACTGCTACGAGCAGTACTTC. It yields the protein CASSDVRTDCYEQYF. The chain joins TRBV6-4 to TRBJ2-7; a weak D match, TRBD1 (6 bases). Germline lookup yields CDR1 MRHNA and CDR2 SNTAGT. The length of the CDR3 is 15 residues. V gave up 2 bases and J gave up 3 bases, with 14 bases separating them.

This clonotype was found a few times. The chain employs TRBV2 and TRBJ2-2, with 7 bases lining up with TRBD1. In germline, CDR1 is SNHLY, CDR2 FYNNEI. V trimming: 7 bases; J trimming: 4 bases; junction bases outside the gene matches: 9. CDR3 length equals 15 residues. In DNA, the CDR3 is TGTGCCAGCAAGTTGTTACAGGGGCGCACCGGGGAGCTGTTTTTT. This gives the protein CASKLLQGRTGELFF.

On this clonotype itself: An end of the junction differs from the germline gene, which may be a read error. This chain links TRBV7-8 with TRBJ1-2, with a possible D match to TRBD1 (6 bases). The germline V gene has CDR1 SGHVS and CDR2 FQNEAQ. The CDR3 length is 13 residues. The CDR3 sequence is CASSPAGEGPYCF. DNA of the CDR3: TGTGCCAGCAGCCCCGCAGGGGAGGGGCCTTATTGCTTC.

The V call is TRBV4-1, the J call TRBJ2-3, with 8 bases aligning to TRBD1. Germline V CDR1 and CDR2: MGHRA, YSYEKL. V dropped 0 bases and J dropped 8; count of bases not matched to a gene: 4. There are 14 residues in the CDR3. The CDR3 is CASSQDWTGFTQYF. CDR3 bases: TGCGCCAGCAGCCAAGACTGGACAGGGTTTACGCAGTATTTT.

V usage is TRBV6-5 and J usage is TRBJ1-3; 7 nucleotides match TRBD1. The CDR3 has 14 residues. Germline V gene lookup returns CDR1 MNHEY and CDR2 SVGAGI. V shed 2 bases, J shed 4 bases, and the junction held 2 bases outside the gene matches. The CDR3, as DNA: TGTGCCAGCAGTTACAGGGACAGAGGAAACACCATATATTTT. Translating it yields CASSYRDRGNTIYF.

The chain recombines TRBV5-6 with TRBJ2-3; D remains unclear. V lost 0 bases and J lost 7, with 3 bases in between. This CDR3 region has 11 residues. In germline, CDR1 is SGHDT, CDR2 YYEEEE. CDR3 sequence (DNA): TGTGCCAGCAGCTTGGAACATACGCAGTATTTT. It codes for CASSLEHTQYF.

This clonotype turned up a few times. The genes are TRBV5-4 and TRBJ2-7; 9 nucleotides agree with TRBD1. The J segment lost 1 base and the V segment lost 0 bases, leaving 2 bases of the junction unmatched. Germline V gives CDR1 SGHNT, CDR2 YYREEE (reference sequence). CDR3 length equals 15 residues. Here the CDR3 DNA reads TGTGCCAGCAGCTTGGCCGGGACAGGGTCCTACGAGCAGTACTTC. Translated: CASSLAGTGSYEQYF.

This clonotype was recorded a few times. The rearrangement uses TRBV6-2 or TRBV6-3 and TRBJ1-1; no clear D gene. Germline V CDR1 and CDR2: MNHEY, SVGEGT. This CDR3 region has 13 residues. V lost 8 bases to trimming and J lost 0 bases, with 10 bases between them. CDR3 nucleotide sequence: TGTGCCAGCTTGGGCAGTGTGAACACTGAAGCTTTCTTT. It codes for CASLGSVNTEAFF.

This rearrangement joins TRBV5-1 to TRBJ1-2; 8 nucleotides agree with TRBD1. The germline gives CDR1 SGHRS, CDR2 YFSETQ. Trimming cost V 0 bases and J 3 bases; bases outside gene matches: 13. The CDR3 spans 18 residues. CDR3 DNA sequence: TGCGCCAGCAGCTTGGCTCCGAGGACAGGGCCACGCGACTATGGCTACACCTTC. Translation gives CASSLAPRTGPRDYGYTF.

This clonotype has more than one count but fewer than ten. The genes are TRBV28 and TRBJ1-1, with TRBD1 as a possible D gene (5 bases). V was trimmed by 6 bases and J by 6 bases, leaving 17 bases between them. CDR1 is MDHEN, CDR2 SYDVKM, per germline. This CDR3 has 14 amino acids. The CDR3 sequence is CASSPWDLAAEAFF. The CDR3 DNA sequence: TGTGCCAGCAGCCCTTGGGACCTAGCCGCTGAAGCTTTCTTT.

This chain links TRBV7-9 with TRBJ2-5; D gene ambiguous. With 7 bases removed from V and 3 bases from J, the gap between germline ends came to 18 bases. Per germline, CDR1 SEHNR and CDR2 FQNEAQ (reference sequence). The CDR3 runs to 15 residues. In DNA form, the CDR3 reads TGTGCCAGCACATCTTTCACGGGCCCTGAAGAGACCCAGTACTTC. Amino acids: CASTSFTGPEETQYF. The full variable domain, completed using reference TRBV7-9 and TRBJ2-5, is DTGVSQNPRHKITKRGQNVTFRCDPISEHNRLYWYRQTLGQGPEFLTYFQNEAQLEKSRLLSDRFSAERPKGSFSTLEIQRTEQGDSAMYLCASTSFTGPEETQYFGPGTRLLVL.

The chain carries TRBV2 and TRBJ2-7; D gene uncertain. Between the trimmed V and J ends, which lost 6 bases and 0 bases, there was a span of 6 bases. Germline CDR1 and CDR2: SNHLY and FYNNEI. The CDR3 totals 12 residues. The CDR3 sequence is CASRPGSYEQYF. CDR3 nucleotides: TGTGCCAGCAGGCCGGGCTCCTACGAGCAGTACTTC.